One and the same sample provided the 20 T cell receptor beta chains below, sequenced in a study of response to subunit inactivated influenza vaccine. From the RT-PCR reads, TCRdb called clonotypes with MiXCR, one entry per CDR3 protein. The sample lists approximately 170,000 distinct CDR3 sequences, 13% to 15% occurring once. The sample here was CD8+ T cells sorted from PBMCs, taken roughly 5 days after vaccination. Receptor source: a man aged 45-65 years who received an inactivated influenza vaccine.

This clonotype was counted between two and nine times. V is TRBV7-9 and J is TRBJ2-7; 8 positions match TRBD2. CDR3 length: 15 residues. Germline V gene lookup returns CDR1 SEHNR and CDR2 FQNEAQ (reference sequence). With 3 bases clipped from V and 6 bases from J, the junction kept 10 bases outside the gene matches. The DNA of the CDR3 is TGTGCCAGCAGCTTTGAGACTAGCGTCTCCCTCGAGCAGTACTTC. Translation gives CASSFETSVSLEQYF.

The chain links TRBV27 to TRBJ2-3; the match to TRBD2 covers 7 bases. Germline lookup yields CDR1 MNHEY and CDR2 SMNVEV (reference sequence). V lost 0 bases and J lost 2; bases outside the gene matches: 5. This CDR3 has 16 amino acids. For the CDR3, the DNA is TGTGCCAGCAGTTTATCGGGGGGGGTTCCCACAGATACGCAGTATTTT. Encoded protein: CASSLSGGVPTDTQYF.

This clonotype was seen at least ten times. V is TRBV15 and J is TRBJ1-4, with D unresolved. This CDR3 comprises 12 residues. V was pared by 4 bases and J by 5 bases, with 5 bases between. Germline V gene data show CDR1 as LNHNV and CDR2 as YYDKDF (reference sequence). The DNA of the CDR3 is TGTGCCACCAGCACACGGAATGAAAAACTGTTTTTT. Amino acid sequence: CATSTRNEKLFF.

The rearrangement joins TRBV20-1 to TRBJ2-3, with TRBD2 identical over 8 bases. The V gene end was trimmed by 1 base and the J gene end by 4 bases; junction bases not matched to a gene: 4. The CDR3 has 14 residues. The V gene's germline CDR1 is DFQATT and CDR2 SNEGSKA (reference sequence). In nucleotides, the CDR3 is TGCAGTGCTAGAGCGGCGGGGGGCGCAGATACGCAGTATTTT. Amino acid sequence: CSARAAGGADTQYF.

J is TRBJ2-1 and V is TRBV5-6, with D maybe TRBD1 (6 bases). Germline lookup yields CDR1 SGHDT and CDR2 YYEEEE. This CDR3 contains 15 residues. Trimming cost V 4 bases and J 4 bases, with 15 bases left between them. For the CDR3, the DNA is TGTGCCAGCAGCGGGGGCAGAGTGGGTTACAATGAGCAGTTCTTC. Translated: CASSGGRVGYNEQFF.

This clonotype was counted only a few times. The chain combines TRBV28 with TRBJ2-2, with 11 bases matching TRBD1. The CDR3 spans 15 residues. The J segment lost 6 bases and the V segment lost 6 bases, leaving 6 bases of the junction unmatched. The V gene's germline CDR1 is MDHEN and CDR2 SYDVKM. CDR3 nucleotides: TGTGCCAGCAGGCGGACAGGGGGCCTCGCCGGGGAGCTGTTTTTT. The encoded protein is CASRRTGGLAGELFF.

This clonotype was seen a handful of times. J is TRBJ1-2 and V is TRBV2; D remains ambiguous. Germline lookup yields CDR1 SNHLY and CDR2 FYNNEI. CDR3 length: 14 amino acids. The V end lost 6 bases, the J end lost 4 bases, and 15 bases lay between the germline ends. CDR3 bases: TGTGCCAGCAGGGCACTCGGTATTGCCTATGGCTACACCTTC. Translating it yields CASRALGIAYGYTF.

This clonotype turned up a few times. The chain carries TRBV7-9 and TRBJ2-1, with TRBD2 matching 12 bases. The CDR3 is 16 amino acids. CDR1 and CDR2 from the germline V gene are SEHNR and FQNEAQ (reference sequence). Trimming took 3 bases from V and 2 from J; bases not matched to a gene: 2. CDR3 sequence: CASSFGLAGPYNEQFF. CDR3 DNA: TGTGCCAGCAGCTTCGGACTAGCGGGGCCCTACAATGAGCAGTTCTTC.

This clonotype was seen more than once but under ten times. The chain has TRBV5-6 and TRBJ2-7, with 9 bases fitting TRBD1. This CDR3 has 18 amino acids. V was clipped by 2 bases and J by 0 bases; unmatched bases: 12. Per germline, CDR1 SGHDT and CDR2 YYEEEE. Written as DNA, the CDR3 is TGTGCCAGCAGCTTCCTGCTGGTGGACAGGGGCGCCTCCTACGAGCAGTACTTC. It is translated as CASSFLLVDRGASYEQYF. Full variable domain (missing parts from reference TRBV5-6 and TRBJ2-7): DAGVTQSPTHLIKTRGQQVTLRCSPKSGHDTVSWYQQALGQGPQFIFQYYEEEERQRGNFPDRFSGHQFPNYSSELNVNALLLGDSALYLCASSFLLVDRGASYEQYFGPGTRLTVT.

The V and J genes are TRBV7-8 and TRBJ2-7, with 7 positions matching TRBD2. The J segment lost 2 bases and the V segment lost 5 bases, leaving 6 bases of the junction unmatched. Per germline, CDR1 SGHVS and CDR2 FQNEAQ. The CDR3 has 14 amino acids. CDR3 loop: CASSHGTIPYEQYF. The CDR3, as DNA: TGTGCCAGCAGCCACGGGACTATTCCCTACGAGCAGTACTTC.

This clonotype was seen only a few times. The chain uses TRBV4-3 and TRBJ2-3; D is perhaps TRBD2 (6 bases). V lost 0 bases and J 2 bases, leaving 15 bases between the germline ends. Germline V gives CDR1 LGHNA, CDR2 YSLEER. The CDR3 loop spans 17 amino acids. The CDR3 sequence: CASSQDLGTPNTDTQYF. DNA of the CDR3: TGCGCCAGCAGCCAAGATTTGGGGACTCCAAACACAGATACGCAGTATTTT.

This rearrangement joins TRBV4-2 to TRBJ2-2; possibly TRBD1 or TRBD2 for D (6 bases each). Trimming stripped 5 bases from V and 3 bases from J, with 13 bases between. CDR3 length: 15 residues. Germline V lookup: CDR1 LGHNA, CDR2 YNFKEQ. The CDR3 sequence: CASSKGGLDTGELFF. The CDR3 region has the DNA TGTGCCAGCAGCAAAGGGGGGTTGGACACCGGGGAGCTGTTTTTT.

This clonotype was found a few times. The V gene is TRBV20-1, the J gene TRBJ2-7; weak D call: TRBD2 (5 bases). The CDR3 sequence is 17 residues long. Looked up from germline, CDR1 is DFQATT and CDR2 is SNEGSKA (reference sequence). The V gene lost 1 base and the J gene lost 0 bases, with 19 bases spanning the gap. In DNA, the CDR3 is TGCAGTGCTAGAGGCGACGGACCCCTACTAGTCTCCTACGAGCAGTACTTC. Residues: CSARGDGPLLVSYEQYF.

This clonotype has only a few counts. CDR3 sequence: CASGGLGFNEQFF. CDR3 nucleotide sequence: TGTGCCAGCGGGGGACTAGGGTTCAATGAGCAGTTCTTC. The chain joins TRBV7-9 to TRBJ2-1; 8 bases fit TRBD2. The CDR3 spans 13 residues. The V and J ends lost 8 bases and 6 bases, in that order; junction bases with no gene match: 6. Germline CDR1 is SEHNR and CDR2 is FQNEAQ (reference sequence).

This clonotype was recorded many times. Here the CDR3 DNA reads TGCAGTGCTAGAGAATTCGCTAGCGGGGCACAAGAGACCCAGTACTTC. This gives the protein CSAREFASGAQETQYF. The genes are TRBV20-1 and TRBJ2-5; TRBD2 matches 9 bases. V was clipped by 0 bases and J by 2 bases; unmatched bases: 7. The germline V gene has CDR1 DFQATT and CDR2 SNEGSKA (reference sequence). This CDR3 region has 16 residues.

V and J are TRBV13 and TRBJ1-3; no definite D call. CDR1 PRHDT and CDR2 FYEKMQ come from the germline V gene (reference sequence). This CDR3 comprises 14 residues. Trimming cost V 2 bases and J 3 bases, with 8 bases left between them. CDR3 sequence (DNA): TGTGCCAGCAGCTTAAGAACAGATGGAAACACCATATATTTT. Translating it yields CASSLRTDGNTIYF. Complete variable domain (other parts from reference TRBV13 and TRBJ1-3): AAGVIQSPRHLIKEKRETATLKCYPIPRHDTVYWYQQGPGQDPQFLISFYEKMQSDKGSIPDRFSAQQFSDYHSELNMSSLELGDSALYFCASSLRTDGNTIYFGEGSWLTVV.

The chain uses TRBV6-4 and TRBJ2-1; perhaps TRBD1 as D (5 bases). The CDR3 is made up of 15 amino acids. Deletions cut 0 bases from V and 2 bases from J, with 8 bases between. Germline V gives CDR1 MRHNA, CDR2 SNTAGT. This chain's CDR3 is CASSDSQAPYNEQFF. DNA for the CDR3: TGTGCCAGCAGTGACTCACAGGCCCCCTACAATGAGCAGTTCTTC.

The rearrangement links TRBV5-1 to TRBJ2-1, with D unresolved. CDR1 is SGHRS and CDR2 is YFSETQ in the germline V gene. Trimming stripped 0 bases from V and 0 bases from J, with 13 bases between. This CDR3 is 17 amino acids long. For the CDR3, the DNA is TGCGCCAGCAGCTTGGGGGCTACCTGGTTCTCCTACAATGAGCAGTTCTTC. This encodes CASSLGATWFSYNEQFF.

The CDR3, as DNA: TGCAGTGCTAGAGATGCCCCGTCCTACGAGCAGTACTTC. Its translation is CSARDAPSYEQYF. The chain uses TRBV20-1 and TRBJ2-7; D is uncertain. The V end was cut by 0 bases, the J end by 1 base, with 7 bases between. CDR3 length equals 13 residues. Germline CDR1 is DFQATT and CDR2 is SNEGSKA (reference sequence).

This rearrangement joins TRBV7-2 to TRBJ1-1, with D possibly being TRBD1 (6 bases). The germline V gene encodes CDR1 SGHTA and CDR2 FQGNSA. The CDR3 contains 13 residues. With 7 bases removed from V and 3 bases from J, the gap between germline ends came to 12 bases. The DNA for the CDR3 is TGTGCCAGCAACGGGGGGCCGTACACTGAAGCTTTCTTT. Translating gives CASNGGPYTEAFF.